Presented here are 12 T cell receptor beta chains from one specimen sequenced in a study of shared clonotypes between healthy human individuals. Sequenced by immunoSEQ multiplex PCR; TCRdb stores in-frame clones only, minus some. The table shows around 330,000 clones, with approximately 79% occurring only once. The sample was memory CD4+ T cells sorted from blood. Subset here: CD45RA-negative fraction. These receptors all come from a young man in good health.

The chain couples TRBV29-1 to TRBJ2-7, with D possibly matching TRBD1 (6 bases). V dropped 3 bases and J dropped 5 bases, with 11 bases sitting between them. CDR1 SQVTM and CDR2 ANQGSEA come from the germline V gene. The CDR3 consists of 12 residues. For the CDR3, the DNA is TGCAGCGTTGACGGACACAGGGACGAGCAGTACTTC. Its protein product is CSVDGHRDEQYF.

The chain couples TRBV7-2 to TRBJ1-6, with D possibly being TRBD1 (6 bases). Per the germline V gene, CDR1 is SGHTA and CDR2 is FQGNSA. This CDR3 is built from 15 residues. Deletions cut 5 bases from V and 7 bases from J, with 15 bases between. This chain's CDR3 is CASSPNRVKNSPLHF. CDR3 DNA: TGTGCCAGCAGCCCGAACAGGGTAAAGAATTCACCCCTCCACTTT.

This clone has more than one count but fewer than ten. This sequence joins TRBV5-4 and TRBJ2-5; D is perhaps TRBD1 (5 bases). Germline CDR1 SGHNT, CDR2 YYREEE (reference sequence). The CDR3 is 14 amino acids. Deletions cut 0 bases from V and 7 bases from J, with 13 bases between. This CDR3 reads CASSLAIGARTQYF. The DNA of the CDR3 is TGTGCCAGCAGCTTGGCGATTGGGGCTAGGACCCAGTACTTC.

The chain uses TRBV5-1 and TRBJ2-3; D is undetermined. The V gene's germline CDR1 is SGHRS and CDR2 YFSETQ. CDR3 size: 14 residues. Trimming removed 1 base at V and 3 bases at J, with 9 bases between. The CDR3 protein is CASSLTWGTDTQYF. Written as DNA, the CDR3 is TGCGCCAGCAGCTTGACGTGGGGTACAGATACGCAGTATTTT.

This clone was observed a handful of times. The gene calls are TRBV5-1 and TRBJ2-7; D might be TRBD2 (6 bases). V lost 3 bases and J 5 bases, leaving 24 bases between the germline ends. The CDR3 covers 17 residues. CDR1 SGHRS and CDR2 YFSETQ come from the germline V gene. The CDR3 sequence: CASSWGDLRDPNNEQYF. The CDR3 nucleotides are TGCGCCAGCAGCTGGGGGGACCTCAGGGATCCAAATAACGAGCAGTACTTC.

For the CDR3, the DNA is TGTGCCAGCAGCTTACTATTAGCGGGCGAGTACGAGCAGTACTTC. As protein: CASSLLLAGEYEQYF. The genes are TRBV11-2 and TRBJ2-7; TRBD2 matches 7 bases. CDR3 length: 15 residues. The ends lost 2 bases at V and 4 bases at J; junction bases unmatched: 8. CDR1 and CDR2 from the germline V gene are SGHAT and FQNNGV.

V usage is TRBV5-5 and J usage is TRBJ2-2; D is uncertain. CDR3 size: 15 residues. V gave up 0 bases and J gave up 4 bases, with 10 bases separating them. Germline CDR1 reads SGHKS; CDR2 reads YYEKEE (reference sequence). In nucleotides, the CDR3 is TGTGCCAGCAGCTTGGTTGGGATAAGCACCGGGGAGCTGTTTTTT. This gives the protein CASSLVGISTGELFF.

The gene calls are TRBV5-1 and TRBJ2-1; TRBD2 aligns across 9 bases. This CDR3 spans 16 amino acids. Germline lookup yields CDR1 SGHRS and CDR2 YFSETQ. Germline trimming cut 0 bases from V and 5 bases from J; bases unmatched to any gene: 6. CDR3 residues: CASSLATSGLNNEQFF. CDR3 nucleotides: TGCGCCAGCAGCTTGGCGACTAGCGGCCTAAACAATGAGCAGTTCTTC. Filled out from reference TRBV5-1 and TRBJ2-1, the complete variable domain reads KAGVTQTPRYLIKTRGQQVTLSCSPISGHRSVSWYQQTPGQGLQFLFEYFSETQRNKGNFPGRFSGRQFSNSRSEMNVSTLELGDSALYLCASSLATSGLNNEQFFGPGTRLTVL.

V usage is TRBV6-1 and J usage is TRBJ2-3; D perhaps matches TRBD1 (6 bases). The CDR3 covers 15 residues. The V end was cut by 10 bases, the J end by 2 bases, with 19 bases between. Germline values: CDR1 MNHNS, CDR2 SASEGT. CDR3 protein: CATRLTGSSTDTQYF. CDR3 DNA sequence: TGTGCCACCAGGCTCACAGGGTCCTCCACAGATACGCAGTATTTT.

This clone is a singleton in its sample. The gene calls are TRBV30 and TRBJ2-2, with 9 positions matching TRBD2. V gave up 5 bases and J gave up 4 bases; unmatched junction bases: 2. Germline CDR1 reads GTSNPN; CDR2 reads SVGIG (reference sequence). The CDR3 runs to 13 residues. The chain's CDR3 is CAWGTSLTGELFF. The CDR3 DNA is TGTGCCTGGGGGACTAGCCTCACCGGGGAGCTGTTTTTT.

This rearrangement joins TRBV29-1 to TRBJ2-5, with 9 bases lining up with TRBD1. Germline-derived CDR1 and CDR2 are SQVTM and ANQGSEA. V trimming: 4 bases; J trimming: 9 bases; junction bases outside the gene matches: 6. The CDR3 sequence is 12 residues long. CDR3 sequence (DNA): TGCAGCGTTGCCGGGACAGGGATCTCCCAGTACTTC. Protein sequence: CSVAGTGISQYF.

This rearrangement joins TRBV5-4 to TRBJ2-3; 9 nucleotides align to TRBD2. Germline V CDR1 and CDR2: SGHNT, YYREEE (reference sequence). This CDR3 contains 19 residues. The ends lost 0 bases at V and 0 bases at J; junction bases unmatched: 11. The CDR3: CASSLEVGRREGSTDTQYF. The CDR3 bases are TGTGCCAGCAGCTTGGAGGTCGGGAGGCGGGAGGGTAGCACAGATACGCAGTATTTT. The complete variable domain, with remaining parts taken from reference TRBV5-4 and TRBJ2-3, reads ETGVTQSPTHLIKTRGQQVTLRCSSQSGHNTVSWYQQALGQGPQFIFQYYREEENGRGNFPPRFSGLQFPNYSSELNVNALELDDSALYLCASSLEVGRREGSTDTQYFGPGTRLTVL.